This is a list of T cell receptor beta chains from one sample in a study of beta chain features in type 1 diabetes. Assay: immunoSEQ multiplex PCR; the TCRdb copy retains only in-frame clones and omits some. Among a few hundred thousand clones, over 12% were seen once, and the ten largest hold roughly 0.017%. The sample comprised naive CD4+ T cells from blood. Source of these receptors: a woman aged 18-29 years in good health. CDR3s include the opening cysteine and the closing phenylalanine or tryptophan. The D gene is left open where the match is weak. Clone sizes are given selectively: once, few, many, or a class where the clone is expanded.

len: 15
j_gene: TRBJ1-1
abundance: few
v_gene: TRBV30
d_gene: TRBD1
CDR3nt: TGTGCCTGGAGGGAGGACAGGGCCGTTTTCGCTGAAGCTTTCTTT
CDR3aa: CAWREDRAVFAEAFF

len: 15
j_gene: TRBJ2-7
abundance: .
v_gene: TRBV28
d_gene: TRBD1
CDR3nt: TGTGCCAGCAGCCGCCCCGGGACAGTACCCTACGAGCAGTACTTC
CDR3aa: CASSRPGTVPYEQYF

len: 16
j_gene: TRBJ2-7
abundance: few
v_gene: TRBV9
d_gene: .
CDR3nt: TGTGCCAGCAGCGTAGCTCCGGGAATTAAGTACTACGAGCAGTACTTC
CDR3aa: CASSVAPGIKYYEQYF

len: 14
j_gene: TRBJ2-7
abundance: .
v_gene: TRBV28
d_gene: TRBD1
CDR3nt: TGTGCCAGCAGTTCCCCGGGACAGGGTTACGAGCAGTACTTC
CDR3aa: CASSSPGQGYEQYF

len: 15
j_gene: TRBJ2-7
abundance: few
v_gene: TRBV15
d_gene: TRBD2
CDR3nt: TGTGCCACCAGCCGGGACTATATCGGGACCTACGAGCAGTACTTC
CDR3aa: CATSRDYIGTYEQYF

len: 13
j_gene: TRBJ1-1
abundance: few
v_gene: TRBV30
d_gene: .
CDR3nt: TGTGCCTGGGAGGTACGAATGAACACTGAAGCTTTCTTT
CDR3aa: CAWEVRMNTEAFF

len: 13
j_gene: TRBJ2-7
abundance: .
v_gene: TRBV29-1
d_gene: TRBD2
CDR3nt: TGCAGCGTTGAAGGAGCGGGAGGGCGCGAGCAGTACTTC
CDR3aa: CSVEGAGGREQYF

len: 14
j_gene: TRBJ2-3
abundance: .
v_gene: TRBV7-2
d_gene: .
CDR3nt: TGTGCCAGCAGCTTAGAGCGTAGCACAGATACGCAGTATTTT
CDR3aa: CASSLERSTDTQYF

len: 14
j_gene: TRBJ2-3
abundance: few
v_gene: TRBV2
d_gene: TRBD2
CDR3nt: TGTGCCAGCAGTGTAGCGGGAGACGCAGATACGCAGTATTTT
CDR3aa: CASSVAGDADTQYF

len: 16
j_gene: TRBJ2-1
abundance: .
v_gene: TRBV7-2
d_gene: TRBD2
CDR3nt: TGTGCCAGCAGCTTATATGCGGCGGGAGGGCACAATGAGCAGTTCTTC
CDR3aa: CASSLYAAGGHNEQFF

len: 14
j_gene: TRBJ2-5
abundance: few
v_gene: TRBV18
d_gene: TRBD2
CDR3nt: TGTGCCAGCTCACCAAGCGGGAACAGGCAGACCCAGTACTTC
CDR3aa: CASSPSGNRQTQYF

len: 15
j_gene: TRBJ2-3
abundance: few
v_gene: TRBV4-3
d_gene: TRBD2
CDR3nt: TGCGCCAGCAGCCAGGTAGCGGGAAGCACAGATACGCAGTATTTT
CDR3aa: CASSQVAGSTDTQYF

len: 15
j_gene: TRBJ2-7
abundance: .
v_gene: TRBV30
d_gene: TRBD1
CDR3nt: TGTGCCTGGACTCCAAAGAGGACAGGGAACAACGAGCAGTACTTC
CDR3aa: CAWTPKRTGNNEQYF

len: 13
j_gene: TRBJ2-1
abundance: few
v_gene: TRBV7-9
d_gene: .
CDR3nt: TGTGCCAGCAGCTGGACAACTTACAATGAGCAGTTCTTC
CDR3aa: CASSWTTYNEQFF

len: 11
j_gene: TRBJ2-7
abundance: few
v_gene: TRBV29-1
d_gene: .
CDR3nt: TGCAGCGTTGCCCAGAACTACGAGCAGTACTTC
CDR3aa: CSVAQNYEQYF

len: 15
j_gene: TRBJ2-7
abundance: few
v_gene: TRBV28
d_gene: TRBD1
CDR3nt: TGTGCCAGCAGTGTACCGGGACAGGCGACCTACGAGCAGTACTTC
CDR3aa: CASSVPGQATYEQYF

len: 16
j_gene: TRBJ2-7
abundance: .
v_gene: TRBV7-9
d_gene: .
CDR3nt: TGTGCCAGCAGCTTACCCGCGGGCCGCAGCTCCTACGAGCAGTACTTC
CDR3aa: CASSLPAGRSSYEQYF

len: 14
j_gene: TRBJ2-1
abundance: .
v_gene: TRBV6-6
d_gene: TRBD2
CDR3nt: TGTGCCACGATAACTAGCGGTACCTACAATGAGCAGTTCTTC
CDR3aa: CATITSGTYNEQFF

len: 12
j_gene: TRBJ2-3
abundance: few
v_gene: TRBV10-3
d_gene: .
CDR3nt: TGTGCCAGCCAGGGGAGCACAGATACGCAGTATTTT
CDR3aa: CASQGSTDTQYF

len: 14
j_gene: TRBJ1-1
abundance: few
v_gene: TRBV2
d_gene: TRBD1
CDR3nt: TGTGCCAGCAGTGAACAGGGGGGCAGGACTGAAGCTTTCTTT
CDR3aa: CASSEQGGRTEAFF